This T cell receptor (beta chain) was documented in a study of identical twins. A template switching step contributed a universal primer site, while unique molecular identifiers were present in the cDNA. In TCRdb, the 5' RACE reads were re-called with MiXCR into one record per CDR3 protein. The table shows roughly 470,000 distinct CDR3 sequences, with roughly an eighth occurring only once. Notes on this clonotype: What it binds is unknown.

Everyone who gave samples was a healthy Caucasian. This CDR3 spans 16 amino acids. V lost 2 bases and J lost 0, with 12 bases in between. The germline V gene encodes CDR1 MNHEY and CDR2 SVGEGT. General study findings and limits: Twins' surplus sharing was weaker for beta out-of-frame sequences.

This sample was shared with a second study, whose subject was yellow fever vaccine responses in identical twins.

The clonotype originates from a woman in her late teens or twenties in good health. Sequences were obtained from CD4+ T cells sorted from blood. This chain connects TRBV6-2 or TRBV6-3 to TRBJ2-3; the D gene could be TRBD1 or TRBD2 (5 bases each). The CDR3 DNA sequence: TGTGCCAGCAGTTACGGGGGAACAGACAGCACAGATACGCAGTATTTT. Encoded protein: CASSYGGTDSTDTQYF.